This entry features one TCR beta chain sequence. Its antigen remains unknown. The gene symbols are mouse symbols. The read stops 1 residue short of the end of the CDR3; the missing end is completed from the germline J gene. The entry originates in a study of tissue T cells after allogeneic stem cell transplantation. The study's findings and limits: Which tissue TCRs were alloreactive or antigen-specific was not determined. Some clones might be persisting host cells. Within patients, tissue anatomy strongly shaped TCR repertoire composition.

The CDR3 totals 13 residues. CDR1 is KGHPV and CDR2 is FQNQEV in the germline V gene (reference sequence). The J segment lost 0 bases and the V segment lost 5 bases, leaving 0 bases of the junction unmatched. Documented time point: mouse harvest day 14 after allogeneic transplant. Tail vein injection delivered 10^7 T-cell-depleted bone marrow cells and 10^6 splenic CD5+ T cells. Mice had MHC-mismatched B6 into BALB/c GVHD, sampled day 7 or 14. Sequencing used immunoSEQ multiplex PCR; TCRdb keeps in-frame clones, though not all of them. The data show about 4,900 clones, with about 44% seen just once and 20% to 25% held by the top ten.

Sequences were obtained from gut tissue. The origin of this receptor is a female BALB/c mouse given C57BL/6 T cells with graft-versus-host disease after an allogeneic hematopoietic cell transplant. V gene TRBV26 combines with J gene TRBJ1-1; 7 positions match TRBD1. CDR3 bases read: TGTGCCAGCAGTACAGGGGCAAACACAGAAGTCTTC. It encodes CASSTGANTEVF. The CDR3 in full is CASSTGANTEVFF.